These 14 T cell receptor beta chains came from one sample sequenced in a study of CXCR3-negative and CXCR3-positive naive CD8 T cells. The TRB libraries of cDNA were built by UMI-labeled 5' RACE. TCRdb reprocessed the 5' RACE reads, with one entry per CDR3 protein and no DNA. The sample table includes around 7,000 distinct CDR3 sequences. Sequenced: naive CXCR3- CD8+ T cells from blood. As to subset: CD45RO-CCR7+CD27+CD95- naive CD8+ T cells lacking CXCR3 (TNR3-). The receptors shown here come from a human donor in good health. Some clones in this sample may be carry-over from other donors' samples.

The chain couples TRBV12-5 to TRBJ2-1; TCRdb returns TRBD1, unconfirmable since there is no DNA. The CDR3 is 14 residues long. Germline loops: CDR1 LGHNT, CDR2 FRNRAP. CDR3: CASVGGQPYNEQFF.

This chain uses TRBV25-1 with TRBJ2-7. In germline, CDR1 is MGHDK, CDR2 SYGVNS. This CDR3 contains 12 residues. CDR3 residues: CASSEVGYEQYF.

This clonotype is classed as medium-sized by frequency. The V and J genes are TRBV15 and TRBJ2-7. Germline values: CDR1 LNHNV, CDR2 YYDKDF (reference sequence). The CDR3 contains 12 residues. CDR3 protein: CATSRGSYEQYF.

This sequence joins TRBV5-1 and TRBJ2-5; TCRdb gives TRBD2 as the D gene, but with no DNA this cannot be confirmed. Per germline, CDR1 SGHRS and CDR2 YFSETQ. The CDR3 has 15 residues. Here the CDR3 reads CASSDASRTGETQYF.

The chain joins TRBV6-1 to TRBJ1-4; the D gene TCRdb calls, TRBD1, cannot be checked with no DNA. Germline CDR1 reads MNHNS; CDR2 reads SASEGT. The CDR3 length is 13 residues. The CDR3 is CASIKGTNEKLFF.

Considering frequency, this clonotype is medium-sized. The rearrangement links TRBV29-1 to TRBJ2-5. Germline loops: CDR1 SQVTM, CDR2 ANQGSEA. This CDR3 comprises 14 residues. CDR3: CSVDGERVQETQYF.

The chain combines TRBV6-5 with TRBJ2-7; lacking DNA, the TRBD1 call made by TCRdb goes unchecked. Germline loops: CDR1 MNHEY, CDR2 SVGAGI. The CDR3 covers 16 residues. The CDR3 region is CASSYYPGQGAYEQYF.

The chain joins TRBV28 to TRBJ2-7; the D gene TCRdb calls, TRBD1, cannot be checked with no DNA. Germline assignment: CDR1 MDHEN and CDR2 SYDVKM. This CDR3 is 14 amino acids long. The CDR3 loop is CASSRTGGDYEQYF.

In terms of frequency, this clonotype is medium-sized. The gene calls are TRBV5-1 and TRBJ2-7; TCRdb lists TRBD1, though no DNA is available to test this call. The CDR3 extends over 12 amino acids. The germline gives CDR1 SGHRS, CDR2 YFSETQ. CDR3 residues: CASGPTGTEQYF.

This sequence joins TRBV2 and TRBJ2-3. Germline V gene lookup returns CDR1 SNHLY and CDR2 FYNNEI. The CDR3 has 11 residues. CDR3 loop: CARIDSDTQYF.

The rearrangement uses TRBV5-1 and TRBJ1-1; the D call from TCRdb, TRBD1, cannot be confirmed without DNA. Germline assignment: CDR1 SGHRS and CDR2 YFSETQ. The CDR3 contains 11 residues. The CDR3 loop is CSSRGVAEAFF.

The chain carries TRBV6-5 and TRBJ2-3; without DNA, the TCRdb call of TRBD2 cannot be checked. The CDR3 is 15 residues long. Germline V gene lookup returns CDR1 MNHEY and CDR2 SVGAGI. The CDR3 loop is CASSYSGRSTDTQYF.

V and J are TRBV19 and TRBJ2-1; the D call of TRBD1 rests on TCRdb alone, since no DNA is present to check it. The CDR3 is 17 residues long. The V gene's germline CDR1 is LNHDA and CDR2 SQIVND (reference sequence). The CDR3 loop reads CASSVPLPGEGSNEQFF.

The chain is built from TRBV29-1 and TRBJ2-7; the D gene TCRdb calls, TRBD1, cannot be checked with no DNA. The germline V gene encodes CDR1 SQVTM and CDR2 ANQGSEA. The CDR3 extends over 14 amino acids. CDR3 sequence: CSVAAWGSTYEQYF.